The 23 T cell receptor beta chains below were found in one sample sequenced in a study of T cell clones after liver transplantation. This table comes from immunoSEQ multiplex PCR, and its TCRdb copy is limited to in-frame clones, with some not included. The sample holds about 75,000 clones; roughly 80% are singletons and the top ten take 2% to 2.5%. The sequencing used CD4+ T cells from blood, collected less than 50 months after liver transplant. The receptors shown here come from a human patient who received a liver transplant. A share of the T cells may be of graft donor origin.

This clone was recorded a few times. The chain combines TRBV5-1 with TRBJ2-7, with TRBD1 matching 7 bases. J lost 3 bases, V lost 2 bases, and 5 bases had no gene match. Germline V gives CDR1 SGHRS, CDR2 YFSETQ. This CDR3 region has 14 residues. The CDR3 spells CASSFRDRVYEQYF. CDR3 coding DNA: TGCGCCAGCAGCTTCCGAGACAGGGTCTACGAGCAGTACTTC.

The J gene is TRBJ2-5, the V gene TRBV4-1, with TRBD1 matching 7 bases. There are 16 residues in the CDR3. Losses at the gene ends were 3 bases for V and 1 base for J; bases not matched to a gene: 8. Germline V gene sequence: CDR1 MGHRA, CDR2 YSYEKL. The CDR3 DNA is TGCGCCAGCAGCCATTTCAGGGCAGGGGGCCAAGAGACCCAGTACTTC. It translates to CASSHFRAGGQETQYF.

The rearrangement uses TRBV25-1 and TRBJ2-3, with 9 bases fitting TRBD2. J was trimmed by 0 bases and V by 2 bases; bases with no gene match: 9. This CDR3 has 18 amino acids. The germline gives CDR1 MGHDK, CDR2 SYGVNS. CDR3 residues: CASSEPGVAGVSTDTQYF. Here the CDR3 DNA reads TGTGCCAGCAGTGAACCTGGGGTAGCGGGGGTTAGCACAGATACGCAGTATTTT.

This rearrangement joins TRBV9 to TRBJ2-2, with D unclear. The germline gives CDR1 SGDLS, CDR2 YYNGEE. This CDR3 is 14 amino acids long. V was pared by 4 bases and J by 0 bases, with 7 bases between. The CDR3 region is CASSPRTNTGELFF. In nucleotides, the CDR3 is TGTGCCAGCAGCCCCAGGACGAACACCGGGGAGCTGTTTTTT.

In its sample, this clone was seen a few times. V usage is TRBV19 and J usage is TRBJ1-2; D is possibly TRBD1 (5 bases). The germline gives CDR1 LNHDA, CDR2 SQIVND (reference sequence). The V gene lost 3 bases and the J gene lost 4 bases, with 12 bases spanning the gap. The CDR3 extends over 14 amino acids. The CDR3 sequence: CASSIVWGTYGYTF. The DNA for the CDR3 is TGTGCCAGTAGTATCGTCTGGGGGACCTATGGCTACACCTTC.

V and J are TRBV5-6 and TRBJ2-1; D might be TRBD1 or TRBD2, each matching 6 bases. The germline V and J ends were trimmed by 0 bases and 2 bases, with 12 bases remaining between them. This CDR3 spans 16 amino acids. Germline CDR1 SGHDT, CDR2 YYEEEE. DNA of the CDR3: TGTGCCAGCAGCTTGGGACGGGGGCCTACCTACAATGAGCAGTTCTTC. It codes for CASSLGRGPTYNEQFF.

The V and J genes are TRBV9 and TRBJ2-1; 8 bases line up with TRBD2. The CDR3 is 15 residues long. Germline V lookup: CDR1 SGDLS, CDR2 YYNGEE. The J segment lost 4 bases and the V segment lost 2 bases, leaving 5 bases of the junction unmatched. CDR3 nucleotide sequence: TGTGCCAGCAGCGTTCGGGAGGGCTCATACAATGAGCAGTTCTTC. Translation: CASSVREGSYNEQFF.

The chain couples TRBV4-2 to TRBJ1-5; D is unclear. CDR3 length: 15 amino acids. The V end lost 0 bases, the J end lost 3 bases, and 9 bases lay between the germline ends. The V gene's germline CDR1 is LGHNA and CDR2 YNFKEQ. CDR3 bases: TGTGCCAGCAGCCAAGATGGGCAGCCCAATCAGCCCCAGCATTTT. Amino acids: CASSQDGQPNQPQHF.

This sequence joins TRBV7-2 and TRBJ2-7; 7 nucleotides line up with TRBD2. The CDR3 has 15 residues. From germline, CDR1 is SGHTA and CDR2 FQGNSA. Losses at the gene ends were 5 bases for V and 5 bases for J; bases not matched to a gene: 12. The CDR3 sequence: CASSDRTRSRHEQYF. In DNA, the CDR3 is TGTGCCAGCAGCGACCGGACTAGAAGTCGTCACGAGCAGTACTTC.

This chain joins TRBV19 and TRBJ2-2; 7 bases match TRBD1. The germline CDR1 and CDR2 sequences are LNHDA and SQIVND (reference sequence). Germline trimming cut 0 bases from V and 5 bases from J; bases unmatched to any gene: 0. The CDR3 runs to 14 residues. The CDR3 sequence is CASSIETGTGELFF. The CDR3, as DNA: TGTGCCAGTAGTATAGAGACAGGGACCGGGGAGCTGTTTTTT.

The chain combines TRBV14 with TRBJ2-5; TRBD2 agrees at 8 bases. This CDR3 comprises 13 residues. V lost 4 bases, J lost 5 bases, and 3 bases stayed unmatched. Germline CDR1 reads SGHDN; CDR2 reads FVKESK. This chain's CDR3 is CASSLSGTETQYF. Written as DNA, the CDR3 is TGTGCCAGCAGCCTTAGCGGGACGGAGACCCAGTACTTC.

V usage is TRBV5-1 and J usage is TRBJ1-4; 7 nucleotides match TRBD1. V lost 0 bases and J lost 6; bases outside the gene matches: 5. Germline CDR1 is SGHRS and CDR2 is YFSETQ. CDR3 length equals 15 residues. CDR3 in DNA: TGCGCCAGCAGCTTGGGGGCAGGGGGATATGAAAAACTGTTTTTT. Translating it yields CASSLGAGGYEKLFF.

This clone was recorded a few times. The gene calls are TRBV7-3 and TRBJ1-2; D might be TRBD1 (5 bases). This CDR3 is 13 amino acids long. From germline, CDR1 is SGHTA and CDR2 FQGTGA. The V end was cut by 4 bases, the J end by 6 bases, with 12 bases between. CDR3 region: CASSSGPADGYTF. CDR3 DNA: TGTGCCAGCAGCTCGGGGCCGGCAGATGGCTACACCTTC.

The chain combines TRBV18 with TRBJ2-2, with D hard to call. Germline V gene lookup returns CDR1 KGHSH and CDR2 LQKENI. There are 16 residues in the CDR3. The V end lost 1 base, the J end lost 3 bases, and 12 bases lay between the germline ends. The DNA of the CDR3 is TGTGCCAGCTCACCACGATCCGACCGAGACACCGGGGAGCTGTTTTTT. Residues: CASSPRSDRDTGELFF.

This clone showed up just once. The rearrangement uses TRBV7-2 and TRBJ2-2, with 7 nucleotides matching TRBD2. CDR3 length: 15 amino acids. The J segment lost 5 bases and the V segment lost 5 bases, leaving 8 bases of the junction unmatched. Germline assignment: CDR1 SGHTA and CDR2 FQGNSA. CDR3 sequence (DNA): TGTGCCAGCAGCCTGGGGCAGGGAGGGACCGGGGAGCTGTTTTTT. Its translation: CASSLGQGGTGELFF.

J is TRBJ1-2 and V is TRBV18; no reliable D call. Germline CDR1 reads KGHSH; CDR2 reads LQKENI. This CDR3 has 16 amino acids. The V gene lost 3 bases and the J gene lost 4 bases, with 18 bases spanning the gap. CDR3 loop: CASSPAGAPIGYGYTF. As DNA, the CDR3 is TGTGCCAGCTCACCTGCGGGTGCCCCCATCGGCTATGGCTACACCTTC. The whole variable domain, filled in from reference TRBV18 and TRBJ1-2, reads NAGVMQNPRHLVRRRGQEARLRCSPMKGHSHVYWYRQLPEEGLKFMVYLQKENIIDESGMPKERFSAEFPKEGPSILRIQQVVRGDSAAYFCASSPAGAPIGYGYTFGSGTRLTVV.

The V call is TRBV30, the J call TRBJ2-2; the match to TRBD1 covers 7 bases. Trimming cost V 5 bases and J 3 bases; bases outside gene matches: 9. The CDR3 is 15 amino acids. The V gene's germline CDR1 is GTSNPN and CDR2 SVGIG (reference sequence). CDR3 sequence (DNA): TGTGCCTGGGGTTCCGTGGGACAGTACACCGGGGAGCTGTTTTTT. Its translation is CAWGSVGQYTGELFF.

This clone was detected only a few times. V is TRBV6-1 and J is TRBJ2-2; 7 nucleotides line up with TRBD2. V shed 4 bases and J 5 bases; nucleotides not matched to a gene: 7. The CDR3 covers 15 residues. Germline loops: CDR1 MNHNS, CDR2 SASEGT. In DNA, the CDR3 is TGTGCCAGCAGTGGTGGGAGGGTTGGGACCGGGGAGCTGTTTTTT. Residues: CASSGGRVGTGELFF.

J is TRBJ2-7 and V is TRBV9; a possible D gene is TRBD1 (6 bases). V lost 0 bases and J 6 bases, leaving 16 bases between the germline ends. This CDR3 has 15 amino acids. Germline assignment: CDR1 SGDLS and CDR2 YYNGEE. The CDR3 DNA is TGTGCCAGCAGCGTAGATCCATATGGCAGGGGCGAGCAGTACTTC. Protein sequence: CASSVDPYGRGEQYF.

The chain has TRBV7-9 and TRBJ2-3; perhaps TRBD2 as D (5 bases). V was trimmed by 5 bases and J by 6 bases, leaving 15 bases between them. There are 14 residues in the CDR3. CDR1 and CDR2 from the germline V gene are SEHNR and FQNEAQ (reference sequence). The CDR3 DNA reads TGTGCCAGCAGCCAGCCGGGTAGCGCGGATACGCAGTATTTT. Translated: CASSQPGSADTQYF.

This clone was observed a handful of times. The rearrangement uses TRBV19 and TRBJ2-2; 7 bases match TRBD1. V shed 7 bases, J shed 7 bases, and the junction held 12 bases outside the gene matches. CDR3 length equals 15 residues. Looked up from germline, CDR1 is LNHDA and CDR2 is SQIVND (reference sequence). The CDR3 reads CASIGWDRGRGELFF. Written as DNA, the CDR3 is TGTGCCAGTATTGGTTGGGACAGAGGCCGCGGGGAGCTGTTTTTT.

The chain links TRBV5-1 to TRBJ2-2; perhaps TRBD1 as D (6 bases). V gave up 9 bases and J gave up 4 bases, with 13 bases separating them. This CDR3 comprises 13 residues. Germline-derived CDR1 and CDR2 are SGHRS and YFSETQ. CDR3 residues: CATSQGSTGELFF. The CDR3 bases are TGCGCCACATCACAGGGCAGCACCGGGGAGCTGTTTTTT.

The chain uses TRBV18 and TRBJ2-5, with 7 positions matching TRBD2. V lost 4 bases, J lost 5 bases, and 4 bases stayed unmatched. The CDR3 covers 13 residues. The germline gives CDR1 KGHSH, CDR2 LQKENI. The CDR3 DNA follows: TGTGCCAGCTCACGAACGCGGGAGGAGACCCAGTACTTC. Its translation is CASSRTREETQYF.